Listed below are T cell receptor beta chains from one sample, sequenced in a study of shared clonotypes between healthy human individuals. The table came from immunoSEQ multiplex PCR; TCRdb's copy has only in-frame clones and leaves some out. The data show 450,000 to 700,000 clones, roughly 96% seen once. Sample: naive CD8+ T cells sorted from blood. The receptors derive from a woman aged 25 to 39 in good health. CDR3s include the opening cysteine and the closing phenylalanine or tryptophan. A D gene is named only where the DNA matches it firmly. Clone size appears in some rows only: once, few, many, or a class for an expanded clone.

TRBV11-2	TRBJ2-3	TRBD2	.	CASSLSTGGPVATQYF	TGTGCCAGCAGCTTATCCACGGGAGGGCCCGTCGCTACGCAGTATTTT
TRBV5-4	TRBJ1-2	TRBD1	.	CASSLWDRALHYGYTF	TGTGCCAGCAGCTTATGGGACAGGGCTTTGCACTATGGCTACACCTTC
TRBV10-1	TRBJ2-7	TRBD2	.	CASSPSGNYEQYF	TGCGCCAGCAGTCCTAGCGGAAACTACGAGCAGTACTTC
TRBV27	TRBJ1-1	.	.	CASSLSAGAMNTEAFF	TGTGCCAGCAGTTTATCGGCAGGCGCCATGAACACTGAAGCTTTCTTT
TRBV28	TRBJ1-1	.	once	CASSLRVMNTEAFF	TGTGCCAGCAGTTTGAGAGTCATGAACACTGAAGCTTTCTTT
TRBV13	TRBJ2-6	.	.	CASSLIRTREQISGANVLTF	TGTGCCAGCAGCTTAATACGAACAAGGGAACAGATCTCTGGGGCCAACGTCCTGACTTTC
TRBV28	TRBJ1-1	.	.	CASSLRGAATEAFF	TGTGCCAGCAGTTTACGGGGGGCGGCCACTGAAGCTTTCTTT
TRBV19	TRBJ2-1	TRBD2	.	CASSMAGGGYNEQFF	TGTGCCAGTAGTATGGCGGGAGGGGGCTACAATGAGCAGTTCTTC
TRBV13	TRBJ2-2	TRBD2	.	CASASGTNTGELFF	TGTGCCAGCGCTAGCGGAACTAACACCGGGGAGCTGTTTTTT
TRBV2	TRBJ2-1	.	.	CATLRGYLAEPQSNEQFF	TGTGCCACCCTCAGGGGCTATCTAGCGGAACCCCAGAGCAATGAGCAGTTCTTC
TRBV28	TRBJ1-5	.	.	CASSSIGANQPQHF	TGTGCCAGCAGCTCTATAGGGGCCAATCAGCCCCAGCATTTT
TRBV21-1	TRBJ2-2	.	.	CASSKTTSRGGELFF	TGTGCCAGCAGCAAAACGACTAGCCGGGGCGGGGAGCTGTTTTTT
TRBV6-5	TRBJ2-7	TRBD2	.	CASSYAPGGFSYEQYF	TGTGCCAGCAGTTACGCCCCGGGGGGGTTTTCCTACGAGCAGTACTTC
TRBV11-2	TRBJ2-1	.	.	CASRLIPENYNEQFF	TGTGCCAGCAGACTTATACCTGAGAACTACAATGAGCAGTTCTTC
TRBV29-1	TRBJ2-7	.	.	CSVEDRGYEQYF	TGCAGCGTTGAAGATCGAGGGTACGAGCAGTACTTC
TRBV5-4	TRBJ2-3	TRBD1	.	CASSTAGQGIGDTQYF	TGTGCCAGCAGCACTGCGGGACAGGGTATTGGAGATACGCAGTATTTT
TRBV2	TRBJ1-5	TRBD1	.	CASRPRQGASQPQHF	TGTGCCAGCAGGCCAAGACAGGGGGCCAGTCAGCCCCAGCATTTT
TRBV10-2	TRBJ2-7	TRBD2	.	CASASGDNSYEQYF	TGCGCCAGCGCCAGCGGGGATAACTCCTACGAGCAGTACTTC
TRBV19	TRBJ1-1	.	.	CAASNFPDDTEAFF	TGTGCCGCCAGTAATTTCCCTGATGACACTGAAGCTTTCTTT
TRBV7-9	TRBJ2-3	TRBD2	.	CASSSRLAAWGDTQYF	TGTGCCAGCAGCTCCCGACTAGCGGCTTGGGGAGATACGCAGTATTTT
TRBV4-1	TRBJ2-7	.	.	CASSQEIYEKYEQYF	TGCGCCAGCAGCCAAGAGATCTATGAGAAATACGAGCAGTACTTC
TRBV7-9	TRBJ2-2	.	.	CASSARGSGELFF	TGTGCCAGCAGCGCTAGGGGGTCCGGGGAGCTGTTTTTT
TRBV5-6	TRBJ2-7	.	.	CASSLLRQVSYEQYF	TGTGCCAGCAGCTTGCTACGACAGGTTTCCTACGAGCAGTACTTC
TRBV7-8	TRBJ2-7	.	.	CASSLNRAPSSYEQYF	TGTGCCAGCAGCCTGAACAGGGCCCCCAGTTCCTACGAGCAGTACTTC
TRBV27	TRBJ1-2	.	.	CASSFIGATVGYTF	TGTGCCAGCAGTTTTATAGGGGCAACCGTTGGCTACACCTTC
TRBV28	TRBJ2-7	TRBD2	.	CASSLSGSSYEQYF	TGTGCCAGCAGCCTTAGCGGGAGCTCCTACGAGCAGTACTTC
TRBV4-2	TRBJ2-7	TRBD1	.	CASSAGQATPLYEQYF	TGTGCCAGCAGCGCCGGACAGGCCACCCCACTTTACGAGCAGTACTTC
TRBV7-8	TRBJ2-1	TRBD2	.	CASIHGLARNNEQFF	TGTGCCAGCATCCACGGACTAGCCCGGAACAATGAGCAGTTCTTC
TRBV19	TRBJ2-7	.	.	CASPPEGAYEQYF	TGTGCCAGCCCCCCTGAGGGAGCCTACGAGCAGTACTTC
TRBV15	TRBJ2-3	TRBD1	.	CATSREDRGMDTQYF	TGTGCCACCAGCAGAGAGGACAGGGGGATGGATACGCAGTATTTT
TRBV29-1	TRBJ1-5	.	few	CSVGSSQGQPQHF	TGCAGCGTTGGGTCCTCCCAGGGCCAGCCCCAGCATTTT
TRBV9	TRBJ2-7	TRBD2	.	CASSVGLAGSSYEQYF	TGTGCCAGCAGCGTAGGTCTAGCGGGAAGCTCCTACGAGCAGTACTTC
TRBV9	TRBJ1-2	.	.	CASSETGTYGYTF	TGTGCCAGCAGCGAGACGGGTACCTATGGCTACACCTTC
TRBV5-1	TRBJ2-2	TRBD2	.	CASSVTSGRGELFF	TGCGCCAGCAGCGTGACTAGCGGACGGGGGGAGCTGTTTTTT
TRBV2	TRBJ2-1	TRBD2	.	CASSYSGRSYNEQFF	TGTGCCAGCAGCTATAGCGGGAGATCTTACAATGAGCAGTTCTTC
TRBV5-4	TRBJ2-7	.	once	CASSFSGEQYF	TGTGCCAGCAGCTTTTCCGGAGAGCAGTACTTC
TRBV14	TRBJ2-5	TRBD2	once	CASSHTGGGQETQYF	TGTGCCAGCAGCCACACGGGAGGGGGACAAGAGACCCAGTACTTC
TRBV27	TRBJ2-3	.	.	CASSSSSRNTDTQYF	TGTGCCAGCAGTTCGAGTAGCCGAAACACAGATACGCAGTATTTT
TRBV2	TRBJ1-2	.	.	CASSGEGDTHYGYTF	TGTGCCAGCAGTGGCGAAGGGGATACACACTATGGCTACACCTTC
TRBV7-8	TRBJ1-5	.	.	CASSYSMRPQHF	TGTGCCAGCAGCTATTCGATGCGGCCCCAGCATTTT
TRBV21-1	TRBJ2-1	.	.	CASSPPHDEQFF	TGTGCCAGCAGCCCACCCCACGACGAGCAGTTCTTC
TRBV27	TRBJ1-5	.	.	CASRPGPNQPQHF	TGTGCCAGCCGACCGGGGCCGAATCAGCCCCAGCATTTT
TRBV5-6	TRBJ2-1	TRBD2	.	CASSSLPEAGDYNEQFF	TGTGCCAGCAGCAGCCTGCCGGAAGCGGGGGACTACAATGAGCAGTTCTTC
TRBV15	TRBJ2-7	.	.	CATSTYPTSYEQYF	TGTGCCACCAGCACTTACCCCACGTCCTACGAGCAGTACTTC
TRBV7-9	TRBJ2-2	.	.	CASRGNRVTGELFF	TGTGCCAGCAGAGGAAACAGGGTCACCGGGGAGCTGTTTTTT
TRBV7-6	TRBJ1-6	.	.	CASSSADRSDGALHF	TGTGCCAGCAGCTCCGCCGACAGGTCCGATGGAGCCCTCCACTTT
TRBV5-4	TRBJ1-1	.	.	CASSLGDIPMNTEAFF	TGTGCCAGCAGCTTGGGGGACATTCCCATGAACACTGAAGCTTTCTTT
TRBV6-5	TRBJ1-1	.	once	CASTPERNTEAFF	TGTGCCAGCACCCCGGAGCGGAACACTGAAGCTTTCTTT
TRBV7-9	TRBJ2-7	.	.	CASSRDSTSYEQYF	TGTGCCAGCAGCAGGGACTCTACCTCCTACGAGCAGTACTTC
TRBV12-2	TRBJ2-7	.	few	CASRYPGTRNYEQYF	TGTGCAAGTCGCTACCCAGGGACTAGAAACTACGAGCAGTACTTC
TRBV28	TRBJ2-1	.	.	CASSLKQKDEQFF	TGTGCCAGCAGTTTAAAGCAAAAGGATGAGCAGTTCTTC
TRBV19	TRBJ1-5	.	.	CASRPGLSNQPQHF	TGTGCCAGTAGACCCGGGTTAAGCAATCAGCCCCAGCATTTT
TRBV7-9	TRBJ2-1	TRBD2	.	CASSFRTSGSNNEQFF	TGTGCCAGCAGCTTCAGGACTAGCGGGAGTAACAATGAGCAGTTCTTC
TRBV10-2	TRBJ2-7	.	.	CASSMDFSYEQYF	TGCGCCAGCAGCATGGACTTCTCCTACGAGCAGTACTTC
TRBV11-2	TRBJ2-4	TRBD1	.	CASSLPGQGHIQYF	TGTGCCAGCAGCTTACCGGGACAGGGTCACATTCAGTACTTC
TRBV27	TRBJ1-1	TRBD1	.	CANRGQGDTEAFF	TGTGCCAACCGAGGACAGGGAGACACTGAAGCTTTCTTT
TRBV19	TRBJ2-1	TRBD2	.	CASRTSGDNEQFF	TGTGCCAGCCGGACTAGCGGAGACAATGAGCAGTTCTTC
TRBV5-1	TRBJ1-2	.	.	CASSLAEGVRYGYTF	TGCGCCAGCAGCTTGGCGGAGGGGGTTCGGTATGGCTACACCTTC
TRBV15	TRBJ2-7	.	.	CATSRDLADSEVGEQYF	TGTGCCACCAGCAGAGATCTGGCGGACTCGGAAGTTGGCGAGCAGTACTTC
TRBV6-6	TRBJ1-5	.	.	CASSPRGVNINQPQHF	TGTGCCAGCAGTCCCCGGGGGGTCAACATAAATCAGCCCCAGCATTTT